These T cell receptor beta chains were read from a single sample in a study of cytomegalovirus exposure and HLA in healthy donors. Here immunoSEQ multiplex PCR was the method, and the copy in TCRdb shows in-frame clones only, minus some. The table has over 110,000 clones, 82% seen once. The sequenced material came from PBMCs. These TCRs come from a male donor in good health and CMV-seronegative. Each CDR3 is given with its conserved first and last residue. Fields, in order: J gene, clone size, D gene, V gene, CDR3 DNA, CDR3 protein. The D gene is left open where the match is weak. Part of the rows lack a size; the others show once, few, many or a class for expanded clones.

TRBJ1-1	once	-	TRBV6-5	TGTGCCAGCAGGGAGTGGGGGGGGACTGAAGCTTTCTTT	CASREWGGTEAFF
TRBJ2-5	-	TRBD1	TRBV7-2	TGTGCCAGCAGCTTTCATCCGTCCCGATTACAGGGGGAGACCCAGTACTTC	CASSFHPSRLQGETQYF
TRBJ2-7	-	TRBD1	TRBV19	TGTGCCAGTAGTACCAGGGACAGTGACGACGAGCAGTACTTC	CASSTRDSDDEQYF
TRBJ2-7	-	-	TRBV4-1	TGCGCCAGCAGCCAAGTCGTCAGGGGCGAGCAGTACTTC	CASSQVVRGEQYF
TRBJ2-1	-	-	TRBV10-1	TGCGCCAGCAGCGGCGGCCCGGGAGATGAGCAGTTCTTC	CASSGGPGDEQFF
TRBJ2-1	once	-	TRBV4-3	TGCGCCAGCAGCCCGGGGACTGGGGGAATTAACAATGAGCAGTTCTTC	CASSPGTGGINNEQFF
TRBJ2-7	-	TRBD1	TRBV4-2	TGTGCCAGCAGCCAAGAGGAGACAGGGGACGAGCAGTACTTC	CASSQEETGDEQYF
TRBJ2-7	-	TRBD1	TRBV6-6	TGTGCCAGCCGACCGGGGCAGGGGGCGTACGAGCAGTACTTC	CASRPGQGAYEQYF
TRBJ2-5	-	TRBD2	TRBV7-7	TGTGCTAGCAGCCCCGGTGGCGGGGGACAAGAGACCCAGTACTTC	CASSPGGGGQETQYF
TRBJ2-1	-	-	TRBV10-3	TGTGCCATCAGTGGTGACAGATACTACAATGAGCAGTTCTTC	CAISGDRYYNEQFF
TRBJ2-1	-	TRBD2	TRBV15	TGTGCCACCAGCAGAGATGGGGGACTAGCGGGGGCTGTTTACAATGAGCAGTTCTTC	CATSRDGGLAGAVYNEQFF
TRBJ2-3	-	-	TRBV29-1	TGCAGCGTCCGAGGAGGGCGTGAGACAGATACGCAGTATTTT	CSVRGGRETDTQYF
TRBJ2-7	-	TRBD2	TRBV28	TGTGCCAGCAGTTTGTCAAGACTAGCTTCGAGCTCCTACGAGCAGTACTTC	CASSLSRLASSSYEQYF
TRBJ2-1	once	TRBD2	TRBV6-5	TGTGCCAGCAACTTACTAGCGGGAGACTACAATGAGCAGTTCTTC	CASNLLAGDYNEQFF
TRBJ2-7	-	TRBD2	TRBV7-9	TGTGCCAGTGGACTAGTGGGAGGCGAGCAGTACTTC	CASGLVGGEQYF
TRBJ2-7	-	-	TRBV4-3	TGCGCCAGCAGCCAAGAGGATCGGTGGGGCGAGGCCTACGAGCAGTACTTC	CASSQEDRWGEAYEQYF
TRBJ2-7	-	-	TRBV11-2	TGTGCCAGCAGCTTAGATTTCGACGAGCAGTACTTC	CASSLDFDEQYF
TRBJ2-7	-	-	TRBV27	TGTGCCAGCAGTTTCTTGGGGATCGGGATTAGTTTAACGGAGACCTACGAGCAGTACTTC	CASSFLGIGISLTETYEQYF
TRBJ1-1	-	-	TRBV7-9	TGTTCCAGCAGCCGCGGGGGCACTGAAGCTTTCTTT	CSSSRGGTEAFF
TRBJ1-5	-	TRBD1	TRBV9	TGTGCCAGCAGCGTAGGCGGGACAGATAATCAGCCCCAGCATTTT	CASSVGGTDNQPQHF
TRBJ2-3	few	TRBD2	TRBV5-4	TGTGCCAGCAGCCTTCTGGGACTAGGCCCTACGCAGTATTTT	CASSLLGLGPTQYF
TRBJ2-1	-	-	TRBV11-1	TGTGCCAGCAGCTTACAGTTCGCGGGCGATTCCCTAAATGAGCAGTTCTTC	CASSLQFAGDSLNEQFF
TRBJ1-5	-	-	TRBV30	TGTGCCTGGAGTTCAGGAGGTGATCAGCCCCAGCATTTT	CAWSSGGDQPQHF
TRBJ2-5	-	-	TRBV11-1	TGTGCCAGCAGCCATTGGGAGAAAGAGACCCAGTACTTC	CASSHWEKETQYF
TRBJ2-1	-	TRBD2	TRBV9	TGTGCCAGCAGCGGAAGCGGGAGGAATGAGCAGTTCTTC	CASSGSGRNEQFF
TRBJ1-2	-	TRBD1	TRBV6-5	TGTGCCAGCAGTCAGGGGGTTCATGGCTACACCTTC	CASSQGVHGYTF
TRBJ1-6	-	-	TRBV5-6	TGTGCCAGCAGCTTGGGGCATAATTCACCCCTCCACTTT	CASSLGHNSPLHF
TRBJ2-1	-	TRBD2	TRBV7-3	TGTGCCAGCAGCCGTACTAGCGGGAGTTGGGATGAGCAGTTCTTC	CASSRTSGSWDEQFF
TRBJ1-6	-	TRBD1	TRBV5-6	TGTGCCAGCAGCATACTGGACAGGCCTAATTCACCCCTCCACTTT	CASSILDRPNSPLHF
TRBJ2-1	-	-	TRBV7-3	TGTGCCAGCAGCTTAAACCGGTACAATGAGCAGTTCTTC	CASSLNRYNEQFF
TRBJ1-3	-	-	TRBV11-2	TGTGCCAGCAGCCCCCCCCTCCGGCCTAGCTCTGGAAACACCATATATTTT	CASSPPLRPSSGNTIYF
TRBJ2-7	-	TRBD1	TRBV4-1	TGCGCCAGCAGCCAAACCCGGGACAGCTCCTACGAGCAGTACTTC	CASSQTRDSSYEQYF
TRBJ2-1	-	TRBD1	TRBV2	TGTGCCAGCAGTGCGGGACAGACTACCTACAATGAGCAGTTCTTC	CASSAGQTTYNEQFF
TRBJ2-5	-	TRBD1	TRBV5-6	TGTGCCAGCAGCTTGACAGGGGGTCGGCAAGAGACCCAGTACTTC	CASSLTGGRQETQYF
TRBJ2-1	once	TRBD1	TRBV19	TGTGCCAGTAGTATCGACAGGGGGAATGAGCAGTTCTTC	CASSIDRGNEQFF
TRBJ2-7	few	-	TRBV7-2	TGTGCCAGCAGCTTAGAGCAGGCCTTGGGCTACGAGCAGTACTTC	CASSLEQALGYEQYF
TRBJ2-7	-	TRBD1	TRBV6-5	TGTGCCAGCAGTTTAACAGGGGGGACGTCCTACGAGCAGTACTTC	CASSLTGGTSYEQYF
TRBJ2-5	-	-	TRBV27	TGTGCCAGCAGTTCCCAGGGAATTGGGACCCAGTACTTC	CASSSQGIGTQYF
TRBJ1-5	-	-	TRBV15	TGTGCCACCAGCCTGATTAGGGGACTCCTTAGCAATCAGCCCCAGCATTTT	CATSLIRGLLSNQPQHF
TRBJ1-1	-	-	TRBV9	TGTGCCAGCAGCGTAGTGGGAGGGAGGACTGAAGCTTTCTTT	CASSVVGGRTEAFF
TRBJ2-6	-	TRBD1	TRBV15	TGTGCCACCAGCAGGGACAGGGGGGCTGGGGCCAACGTCCTGACTTTC	CATSRDRGAGANVLTF
TRBJ2-2	few	TRBD2	TRBV2	TGTGCCACTAGCCGGGGGGTTTCGTTCACCGGGGAGCTGTTTTTT	CATSRGVSFTGELFF
TRBJ2-7	-	TRBD1	TRBV7-9	TGTGCCAGCAGCGCCAAGACAGGGGGCGACCGCTACGAGCAGTACTTC	CASSAKTGGDRYEQYF
TRBJ1-1	few	-	TRBV6-1	TGTGCCAGCAGTGACGGGACACCCTCTGACATGAACACTGAAGCTTTCTTT	CASSDGTPSDMNTEAFF